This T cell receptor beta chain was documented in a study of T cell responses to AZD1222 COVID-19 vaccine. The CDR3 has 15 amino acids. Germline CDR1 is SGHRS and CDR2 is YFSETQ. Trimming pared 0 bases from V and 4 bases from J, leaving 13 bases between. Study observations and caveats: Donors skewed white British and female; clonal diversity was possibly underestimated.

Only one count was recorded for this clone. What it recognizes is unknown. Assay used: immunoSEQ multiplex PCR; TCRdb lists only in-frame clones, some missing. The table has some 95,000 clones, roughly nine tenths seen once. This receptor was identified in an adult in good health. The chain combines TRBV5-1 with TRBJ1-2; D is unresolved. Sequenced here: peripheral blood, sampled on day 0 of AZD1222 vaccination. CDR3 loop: CASSLVAKPLYGYTF. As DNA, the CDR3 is TGCGCCAGCAGCTTGGTGGCGAAACCCCTCTATGGCTACACCTTC.